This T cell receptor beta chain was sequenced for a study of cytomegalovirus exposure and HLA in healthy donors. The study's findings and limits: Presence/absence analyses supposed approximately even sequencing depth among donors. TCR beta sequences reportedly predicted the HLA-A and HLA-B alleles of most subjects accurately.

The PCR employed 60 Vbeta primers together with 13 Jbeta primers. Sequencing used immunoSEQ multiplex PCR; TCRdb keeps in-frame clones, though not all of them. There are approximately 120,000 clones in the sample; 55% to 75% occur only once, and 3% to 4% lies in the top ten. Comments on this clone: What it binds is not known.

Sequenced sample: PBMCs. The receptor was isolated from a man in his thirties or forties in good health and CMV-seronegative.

CDR3 nucleotides: TGTGCCAGCAGCCCCCTAGCGGGGGTCCTCCGGGAGCAGTTCTTC. Its translation: CASSPLAGVLREQFF. The rearrangement joins TRBV14 to TRBJ2-1, with 10 bases lining up with TRBD2. V dropped 4 bases and J dropped 10; count of bases not matched to a gene: 10. This CDR3 is built from 15 residues. From germline, CDR1 is SGHDN and CDR2 FVKESK.